The 28 T cell receptor beta chains below come from one sample, sequenced in a study of T cell responses to AZD1222 COVID-19 vaccine (dated by TCRdb to about 2021). Receptors were amplified or captured by the immunoSEQ multiplex PCR assay. Entries here come from immuneACCESS through TCRdb and include only in-frame sequences with V and J called. Some clones fail to appear in such tables; in the studies checked, an unresolved V gene covers under half of the shortfall, and the cause of the remainder is unknown. The sample includes about 63,000 clones, with 83% observed a single time. The top ten constitute roughly 6.5% of the sample. The meaning of the sample's time point label: about 28 days (+/-7) after the second vaccine dose. The specimen was peripheral blood, collected 28 days after the second AZD1222 dose. These receptors originate from an adult who received the AZD1222 COVID-19 vaccine.

The chain carries TRBV13 and TRBJ2-1; TRBD2 aligns across 10 bases. Germline V gives CDR1 PRHDT, CDR2 FYEKMQ (reference sequence). Trimming removed 4 bases from V and 7 bases from J; junction bases left unmatched: 10. The CDR3 spans 16 residues. For the CDR3, the DNA is TGTGCCAGCAGCTCCCGACTAGCGGGCTATCTAAATGAGCAGTTCTTC. It translates to CASSSRLAGYLNEQFF.

The rearrangement links TRBV7-9 to TRBJ1-6; 11 bases fit TRBD1. J lost 6 bases, V lost 5 bases, and 3 bases had no gene match. CDR1 is SEHNR and CDR2 is FQNEAQ in the germline V gene (reference sequence). This CDR3 region has 15 residues. CDR3 nucleotide sequence: TGTGCCAGCAGCCTGGGACAGGGGGTTAATTCACCCCTCCACTTT. This encodes CASSLGQGVNSPLHF.

V gene TRBV9 combines with J gene TRBJ1-1; maybe TRBD1 (5 bases). This CDR3 spans 14 amino acids. V gave up 1 base and J gave up 3 bases, with 10 bases separating them. CDR1 and CDR2 from the germline V gene are SGDLS and YYNGEE. The CDR3 DNA reads TGTGCCAGCAGCGTATTAGGGGTGGACACTGAAGCTTTCTTT. This sequence encodes CASSVLGVDTEAFF.

The V gene is TRBV27, the J gene TRBJ2-2; D gene ambiguous. There are 12 residues in the CDR3. V was trimmed by 5 bases and J by 6 bases, leaving 7 bases between them. The germline V gene has CDR1 MNHEY and CDR2 SMNVEV (reference sequence). This CDR3 is CASSPRPGELFF. The CDR3 DNA reads TGTGCCAGCAGTCCACGCCCCGGGGAGCTGTTTTTT.

This clone was picked up a small number of times. The chain recombines TRBV7-9 with TRBJ1-3; TRBD1 might be the D (5 bases). Germline V CDR1 and CDR2: SEHNR, FQNEAQ (reference sequence). The length of the CDR3 is 15 residues. V lost 3 bases and J lost 4, with 13 bases in between. The CDR3 nucleotides are TGTGCCAGCAGCTTTTTTCAGGGTCCAGGAAACACCATATATTTT. It specifies CASSFFQGPGNTIYF.

A few counts support this clone. The rearrangement links TRBV5-1 to TRBJ1-6; tentatively, D is TRBD1 (5 bases). V shed 1 base and J shed 7 bases, with 12 bases lying between them. Germline loops: CDR1 SGHRS, CDR2 YFSETQ. This CDR3 has 15 residues. The CDR3 nucleotides are TGCGCCAGCAGCTTGCTGGGGACGGAGAATTCACCCCTCCACTTT. Translated: CASSLLGTENSPLHF.

V and J are TRBV30 and TRBJ1-6, with D possibly TRBD1 on 5 matching bases. The CDR3 consists of 13 residues. The V gene's germline CDR1 is GTSNPN and CDR2 SVGIG (reference sequence). Deletions cut 4 bases from V and 7 bases from J, with 11 bases between. In nucleotides, the CDR3 is TGTGCCTGGACTCGTCAGGGCAATTCACCCCTCCACTTT. Encoded protein: CAWTRQGNSPLHF.

This clone was seen a single time. V and J are TRBV18 and TRBJ2-7; 10 bases map to TRBD1. V trimming: 6 bases; J trimming: 4 bases; junction bases outside the gene matches: 12. Germline lookup yields CDR1 KGHSH and CDR2 LQKENI. CDR3 length equals 16 residues. The DNA of the CDR3 is TGTGCCAGCTCCCAAAACCGACAGGGGGCGTCTTACGAGCAGTACTTC. It encodes CASSQNRQGASYEQYF.

V usage is TRBV5-4 and J usage is TRBJ2-7, with 8 bases lining up with TRBD1. CDR3 length equals 15 residues. CDR1 SGHNT and CDR2 YYREEE come from the germline V gene (reference sequence). The ends lost 4 bases at V and 2 bases at J; junction bases unmatched: 8. This chain's CDR3 is CASSLDRGPTYEQYF. DNA of the CDR3: TGTGCCAGCAGCCTAGACAGGGGCCCCACCTACGAGCAGTACTTC.

The chain recombines TRBV10-3 with TRBJ2-7, with TRBD1 matching over 7 bases. This CDR3 has 16 residues. Germline CDR1 and CDR2: ENHRY and SYGVKD. Trimming at V came to 0 bases and at J to 0 bases, leaving 5 bases not matched to a gene. This CDR3 reads CAISESPDRTSYEQYF. The CDR3, as DNA: TGTGCCATCAGTGAGTCCCCGGACAGGACCTCCTACGAGCAGTACTTC.

This sequence joins TRBV7-7 and TRBJ2-2, with D possibly matching TRBD1 (5 bases). The CDR3 has 15 residues. Germline CDR1 SSHAT, CDR2 FNYEAQ (reference sequence). V lost 2 bases and J lost 1, with 8 bases in between. The CDR3 is CASSLNTGNTGELFF. The CDR3 coding sequence is TGTGCCAGCAGCTTAAATACAGGGAACACCGGGGAGCTGTTTTTT. Together with reference TRBV7-7 and TRBJ2-2, the CDR3 gives the full variable domain: GAGVSQSPRYKVTKRGQDVTLRCDPISSHATLYWYQQALGQGPEFLTYFNYEAQPDKSGLPSDRFSAERPEGSISTLTIQRTEQRDSAMYRCASSLNTGNTGELFFGEGSRLTVL.

The rearrangement uses TRBV19 and TRBJ1-1; tentatively, D is TRBD1 (6 bases). The CDR3 extends over 13 amino acids. The V gene lost 6 bases and the J gene lost 4 bases, with 12 bases spanning the gap. CDR1 is LNHDA and CDR2 is SQIVND in the germline V gene (reference sequence). The CDR3 sequence is CASRDPGATEAFF. In nucleotides, the CDR3 is TGTGCCAGTAGAGACCCAGGGGCCACTGAAGCTTTCTTT.

As regards this clone: At one end, the junction sequence differs from germline, possibly due to a read error. This rearrangement joins TRBV10-3 to TRBJ2-1; D gene ambiguous. CDR3 size: 15 residues. Germline lookup yields CDR1 ENHRY and CDR2 SYGVKD. The CDR3 region is CAITPQLSSYNEQLF. The CDR3 nucleotides read TGTGCCATCACCCCGCAACTAAGCTCCTACAATGAGCAGCTCTTC.

The chain has TRBV30 and TRBJ1-4; no firm D call. The V end lost 1 base, the J end lost 6 bases, and 6 bases lay between the germline ends. The CDR3 runs to 12 residues. Germline V gene data show CDR1 as GTSNPN and CDR2 as SVGIG (reference sequence). CDR3 residues: CAWSDSYEKLFF. The CDR3 nucleotides are TGTGCCTGGAGTGATTCATATGAAAAACTGTTTTTT.

The chain carries TRBV7-8 and TRBJ1-2; TRBD1 matches 10 bases. With V trimmed by 3 bases and J by 2 bases, 3 bases remained unmatched. The CDR3 loop spans 15 amino acids. The V gene's germline CDR1 is SGHVS and CDR2 FQNEAQ. The CDR3 coding sequence is TGTGCCAGCAGCTTCGGGACAGGGGCGAACTATGGCTACACCTTC. Translated: CASSFGTGANYGYTF.

This sequence joins TRBV18 and TRBJ1-1; D may be TRBD1 (6 bases). The germline V gene has CDR1 KGHSH and CDR2 LQKENI. Trimming cost V 4 bases and J 4 bases, with 16 bases left between them. The CDR3 contains 15 residues. CDR3 loop: CASSLKDRFSTEAFF. CDR3 sequence (DNA): TGTGCCAGCTCACTAAAAGACAGGTTTAGCACTGAAGCTTTCTTT.

The V and J genes are TRBV11-3 and TRBJ2-7; unclear D gene. There are 13 residues in the CDR3. Germline V lookup: CDR1 SGHNT, CDR2 YENEEA. V was pared by 5 bases and J by 7 bases, with 15 bases between. CDR3 DNA: TGTGCCAGCAGCCTAAACCCCATCTCAGAGCAGTACTTC. It translates to CASSLNPISEQYF.

The chain recombines TRBV5-1 with TRBJ1-1, with TRBD1 matching over 10 bases. Germline V gene data show CDR1 as SGHRS and CDR2 as YFSETQ. Losses at the gene ends were 3 bases for V and 4 bases for J; bases not matched to a gene: 3. This CDR3 contains 14 residues. The chain's CDR3 is CASSWDRGGTEAFF. The CDR3 DNA follows: TGCGCCAGCAGCTGGGACAGGGGTGGCACTGAAGCTTTCTTT.

V gene TRBV5-1 combines with J gene TRBJ2-2, with D perhaps TRBD1 (5 bases). Trimming pared 3 bases from V and 5 bases from J, leaving 17 bases between. CDR3 length: 16 residues. CDR1 is SGHRS and CDR2 is YFSETQ in the germline V gene. The CDR3 spells CASSSLTAGRTGELFF. CDR3 DNA sequence: TGCGCCAGCAGCTCATTGACAGCCGGCAGGACCGGGGAGCTGTTTTTT.

The chain is built from TRBV5-1 and TRBJ2-3; weak D call: TRBD1 (5 bases). V was pared by 5 bases and J by 2 bases, with 12 bases between. This CDR3 has 14 amino acids. CDR1 SGHRS and CDR2 YFSETQ come from the germline V gene. The CDR3: CASRVQGVTDTQYF. The DNA of the CDR3 is TGCGCCAGCAGGGTTCAGGGCGTCACAGATACGCAGTATTTT.

The rearrangement uses TRBV5-6 and TRBJ1-2; D ambiguous. Germline V gene sequence: CDR1 SGHDT, CDR2 YYEEEE. The CDR3 loop spans 12 amino acids. The V end was cut by 2 bases, the J end by 8 bases, with 10 bases between. The CDR3 loop reads CASSFDQVGYTF. The CDR3 DNA reads TGTGCCAGCAGCTTTGATCAGGTCGGCTACACCTTC.

V is TRBV3-1 (or the pseudogene TRBV3-2) and J is TRBJ1-1, with TRBD1 matching over 12 bases. V was clipped by 0 bases and J by 1 base; unmatched bases: 6. CDR3 size: 18 residues. Germline CDR1 is LGHDT and CDR2 is YNNKEL (reference sequence). In DNA, the CDR3 is TGTGCCAGCAGCCAAGATCGGGACAGGGGGCGAGAGAACACTGAAGCTTTCTTT. Its protein product is CASSQDRDRGRENTEAFF.

This sequence joins TRBV6-5 and TRBJ1-2; weak D call: TRBD1 (6 bases). Germline V lookup: CDR1 MNHEY, CDR2 SVGAGI. The V gene lost 7 bases and the J gene lost 3 bases, with 12 bases spanning the gap. CDR3 length equals 13 residues. As DNA, the CDR3 is TGTGCCAGCAAACTACAGGGTGACTATGGCTACACCTTC. This gives the protein CASKLQGDYGYTF.

The chain recombines TRBV19 with TRBJ1-5; D is possibly TRBD1 (5 bases). CDR1 LNHDA and CDR2 SQIVND come from the germline V gene (reference sequence). Trimming shortened V by 6 bases and J by 6 bases, and 12 bases separated the two germline ends. This CDR3 is built from 13 residues. CDR3 in DNA: TGTGCCAGTAGGGGCGGGGGTTTTCAGCCCCAGCATTTT. Amino acids: CASRGGGFQPQHF.

The gene calls are TRBV10-3 and TRBJ2-5, with D possibly TRBD2 on 6 matching bases. Germline loops: CDR1 ENHRY, CDR2 SYGVKD. CDR3 length: 12 residues. Trimming pared 0 bases from V and 13 bases from J, leaving 12 bases between. CDR3 sequence (DNA): TGTGCCATCAGTGAGTCGACGGAGGGTCCGTACTTC. Its protein product is CAISESTEGPYF.

V gene TRBV19 combines with J gene TRBJ2-1, with TRBD2 identical over 9 bases. The CDR3 is made up of 16 amino acids. The trim removed 6 bases at V and 5 bases at J, leaving 11 bases unmatched. Germline values: CDR1 LNHDA, CDR2 SQIVND (reference sequence). In nucleotides, the CDR3 is TGTGCCAGTAGGAAGGGGGCGGTAGCGGGGGACAATGAGCAGTTCTTC. It yields the protein CASRKGAVAGDNEQFF.

This chain uses TRBV6-5 with TRBJ1-1; TRBD1 matches 7 bases. J gave up 7 bases and V 0 bases, and 11 bases lay outside the gene matches. CDR3 length: 16 residues. The germline V gene encodes CDR1 MNHEY and CDR2 SVGAGI. The CDR3 DNA is TGTGCCAGCAGTTACTCGACCCTTGACAGGGCCTTTGAAGCTTTCTTT. Its protein is CASSYSTLDRAFEAFF.

V and J are TRBV3-1 (or the pseudogene TRBV3-2) and TRBJ2-1, with 16 bases aligning to TRBD2. Germline V lookup: CDR1 LGHDT, CDR2 YNNKEL (reference sequence). Trimming removed 3 bases from V and 0 bases from J; junction bases left unmatched: 5. This CDR3 has 19 amino acids. CDR3: CASSQGTSGGVSSYNEQFF. The CDR3, as DNA: TGTGCCAGCAGCCAGGGGACTAGCGGGGGGGTTAGCTCCTACAATGAGCAGTTCTTC.